The 20 T cell receptor beta chains below all came from one sample that was sequenced in a study of blood T cell repertoires in COVID-19. The method was immunoSEQ multiplex PCR; TCRdb's version includes in-frame clones alone and lacks a portion of them. The data show some 200,000 clones, around 79% seen once. Sequencing input: peripheral blood. Source of these receptors: a woman between 65 and 79 years old with acute or convalescent COVID-19.

The chain has TRBV19 and TRBJ2-1, with D perhaps TRBD2 (6 bases). The V gene's germline CDR1 is LNHDA and CDR2 SQIVND (reference sequence). The CDR3 totals 15 residues. Trimming stripped 5 bases from V and 4 bases from J, with 15 bases between. The CDR3 DNA reads TGTGCCAGTAGTTCGGAGCGGGCTGTTTACAATGAGCAGTTCTTC. This sequence encodes CASSSERAVYNEQFF.

The rearrangement links TRBV4-2 to TRBJ1-5; 8 bases are a match to TRBD1. CDR3 length: 17 residues. With V trimmed by 3 bases and J by 0 bases, 7 bases remained unmatched. From germline, CDR1 is LGHNA and CDR2 YNFKEQ. CDR3 nucleotide sequence: TGTGCCAGCAGCCAGGAGCTACAGGGGGATAGCAATCAGCCCCAGCATTTT. Translating gives CASSQELQGDSNQPQHF.

The chain is built from TRBV28 and TRBJ2-1; TRBD2 is a possible D gene (6 bases). The germline V gene has CDR1 MDHEN and CDR2 SYDVKM. The V and J ends lost 3 bases and 0 bases respectively, with 18 bases between them. The CDR3 runs 18 residues. The CDR3 protein is CASSFVVGGISSYNEQFF. For the CDR3, the DNA is TGTGCCAGCAGTTTCGTGGTCGGCGGGATCTCCTCCTACAATGAGCAGTTCTTC.

The V call is TRBV6-5, the J call TRBJ2-7; 8 bases agree with TRBD1. In germline, CDR1 is MNHEY, CDR2 SVGAGI. The trim removed 5 bases at V and 4 bases at J, leaving 4 bases unmatched. This CDR3 contains 13 residues. The CDR3 bases are TGTGCCAGCAGTAGGGACAGGCTATACGAGCAGTACTTC. This sequence encodes CASSRDRLYEQYF.

The CDR3 region is CASSLSVLGPYEQYF. For the CDR3, the DNA is TGTGCCAGCAGCTTGTCAGTTTTGGGCCCCTACGAGCAGTACTTC. The chain is built from TRBV5-5 and TRBJ2-7; D not resolved. CDR1 is SGHKS, CDR2 YYEKEE, per germline (reference sequence). The CDR3 runs 15 residues. V lost 1 base to trimming and J lost 2 bases, with 13 bases between them. The entire variable domain, with the rest obtained from reference TRBV5-5 and TRBJ2-7, is as follows: DAGVTQSPTHLIKTRGQQVTLRCSPISGHKSVSWYQQVLGQGPQFIFQYYEKEERGRGNFPDRFSARQFPNYSSELNVNALLLGDSALYLCASSLSVLGPYEQYFGPGTRLTVT.

The genes are TRBV19 and TRBJ2-3, with 7 bases identical to TRBD2. The germline V gene encodes CDR1 LNHDA and CDR2 SQIVND (reference sequence). J was trimmed by 1 base and V by 4 bases; bases with no gene match: 5. The CDR3 contains 15 residues. The CDR3 here is CASSTLADGTDTQYF. DNA of the CDR3: TGTGCCAGTAGTACCCTAGCGGACGGCACAGATACGCAGTATTTT.

The rearrangement uses TRBV2 and TRBJ1-5, with 8 positions matching TRBD1. Trimming removed 2 bases from V and 5 bases from J; junction bases left unmatched: 2. Germline V lookup: CDR1 SNHLY, CDR2 FYNNEI. This CDR3 region has 14 residues. As DNA, the CDR3 is TGTGCCAGCAGTGAACAGGGGGCTCATCAGCCCCAGCATTTT. The encoded protein is CASSEQGAHQPQHF.

This clone was counted between two and nine times. The chain links TRBV24-1 to TRBJ1-2; possibly TRBD1 for D (5 bases). The V gene's germline CDR1 is KGHDR and CDR2 SFDVKD. This CDR3 is built from 14 residues. V lost 1 base and J lost 4, with 9 bases in between. In DNA form, the CDR3 reads TGTGCCACCAGTGATTTCAGCAGGGCCTATGGCTACACCTTC. Translating it yields CATSDFSRAYGYTF.

The chain joins TRBV5-8 to TRBJ1-1; 8 bases line up with TRBD1. V shed 3 bases and J 6 bases; nucleotides not matched to a gene: 7. CDR1 and CDR2 from the germline V gene are SGHTS and YDEGEE. This CDR3 comprises 14 residues. In DNA, the CDR3 is TGTGCCAGCAGCTACGGACAGGGCGTCTCTGAAGCTTTCTTT. It yields the protein CASSYGQGVSEAFF.

This chain links TRBV27 with TRBJ2-3, with 10 bases matching TRBD2. The CDR3 extends over 15 amino acids. The germline V gene encodes CDR1 MNHEY and CDR2 SMNVEV (reference sequence). The J segment lost 6 bases and the V segment lost 2 bases, leaving 5 bases of the junction unmatched. CDR3 residues: CASSLIAGGWDTQYF. CDR3 DNA: TGTGCCAGCAGTTTAATAGCGGGGGGATGGGATACGCAGTATTTT.

The chain joins TRBV19 to TRBJ2-1; 8 nucleotides align to TRBD2. CDR1 is LNHDA and CDR2 is SQIVND in the germline V gene (reference sequence). The length of the CDR3 is 14 residues. J lost 2 bases, V lost 7 bases, and 4 bases had no gene match. The CDR3: CASNSGRAYNEQFF. DNA of the CDR3: TGTGCCAGTAATTCCGGGAGGGCCTACAATGAGCAGTTCTTC.

The J gene is TRBJ2-2, the V gene TRBV5-4; 14 bases are shared with TRBD2. Germline lookup yields CDR1 SGHNT and CDR2 YYREEE (reference sequence). With 3 bases clipped from V and 6 bases from J, the junction kept 1 base outside the gene matches. The CDR3 runs 15 residues. CDR3 in amino acids: CASSSTSGRAGELFF. CDR3 DNA sequence: TGTGCCAGCAGCTCGACTAGCGGGAGGGCCGGGGAGCTGTTTTTT.

V usage is TRBV30 and J usage is TRBJ2-1; TRBD2 matches 7 bases. CDR3 size: 14 residues. Per germline, CDR1 GTSNPN and CDR2 SVGIG (reference sequence). Unmatched junction bases numbered 8, after V lost 0 bases and J lost 9 bases. DNA of the CDR3: TGTGCCTGGAGTGTAGGCGGGAGCGGCACTGAGCAGTTCTTC. Protein: CAWSVGGSGTEQFF.

The rearrangement links TRBV6-6 to TRBJ1-2; possibly TRBD1 for D (5 bases). Germline V CDR1 and CDR2: MNHNY, SVGAGI (reference sequence). The V end was cut by 9 bases, the J end by 3 bases, with 17 bases between. This CDR3 spans 14 amino acids. CDR3 sequence reads: CASVLTGGDYGYTF. The CDR3 DNA sequence: TGTGCCAGTGTCCTCACGGGGGGAGACTATGGCTACACCTTC.

This rearrangement joins TRBV12-5 to TRBJ1-5; D unclear. The CDR3 has 13 amino acids. CDR1 is LGHNT, CDR2 FRNRAP, per germline. Trimming removed 2 bases from V and 6 bases from J, with 8 bases in between. CDR3 in DNA: TGTGCTAGTGGTTTGAGTAGAGCTCAGCCCCAGCATTTT. Encoded protein: CASGLSRAQPQHF.

This chain uses TRBV7-8 with TRBJ2-2; D is uncertain. V shed 1 base and J shed 7 bases, with 10 bases lying between them. This CDR3 has 14 residues. Germline CDR1 SGHVS, CDR2 FQNEAQ. CDR3 amino acids: CASSLGYFGGELFF. The DNA of the CDR3 is TGTGCCAGCAGCTTAGGGTACTTCGGCGGGGAGCTGTTTTTT.

The chain is built from TRBV19 and TRBJ2-5; 12 nucleotides line up with TRBD2. The V segment lost 5 bases and the J segment 4 bases; nucleotides outside the gene matches: 2. The CDR3 extends over 14 amino acids. Looked up from germline, CDR1 is LNHDA and CDR2 is SQIVND (reference sequence). CDR3 residues: CASSATSGRETQYF. CDR3 in DNA: TGTGCCAGTAGTGCGACTAGCGGGAGAGAGACCCAGTACTTC.

The genes are TRBV2 and TRBJ2-3; 7 bases line up with TRBD2. V gave up 6 bases and J gave up 6 bases; unmatched junction bases: 9. There are 14 residues in the CDR3. Germline V gives CDR1 SNHLY, CDR2 FYNNEI. The CDR3 is CASRKVGAGDTQYF. In nucleotides, the CDR3 is TGTGCCAGCAGAAAAGTGGGAGCGGGGGATACGCAGTATTTT.

V and J are TRBV6-5 and TRBJ2-1, with a tentative D call TRBD2 (6 bases). Germline values: CDR1 MNHEY, CDR2 SVGAGI. V was trimmed by 5 bases and J by 4 bases, leaving 15 bases between them. This CDR3 region has 15 residues. The CDR3 region is CASSRDSAKYNEQFF. The CDR3 region has the DNA TGTGCCAGCAGTAGGGACTCCGCTAAGTACAATGAGCAGTTCTTC.

The chain carries TRBV18 and TRBJ2-5; 8 bases map to TRBD1. This CDR3 is 14 amino acids long. In germline, CDR1 is KGHSH, CDR2 LQKENI. V lost 4 bases, J lost 5 bases, and 6 bases stayed unmatched. CDR3 residues: CASSLSGGRETQYF. In DNA, the CDR3 is TGTGCCAGCTCACTTTCAGGGGGCCGGGAGACCCAGTACTTC.